A single sample gave rise to the 13 T cell receptor beta chains below, sequenced in a study of T cells in Graves' hyperthyroidism and ophthalmopathy. Authors of the study amplified TCR beta CDR3 regions from RNA transcripts. The primer set for the first-round RT-PCR of the TCR CDR3 was HTBI. TCRdb redid the calling of the multiplex PCR reads with MiXCR, one entry per CDR3 protein. In the table there are 540,000 or so distinct CDR3 sequences, approximately 44% of which are singletons. Specimen: peripheral blood or thyroid tissue (not recorded which). Source of these receptors: an adult woman with Graves' disease, either hyperthyroidism or ophthalmopathy (not recorded which).

This clonotype has only one observation. The V call is TRBV10-3, the J call TRBJ1-2; D is unclear. V lost 4 bases to trimming and J lost 4 bases, with 10 bases between them. The length of the CDR3 is 13 residues. Per germline, CDR1 ENHRY and CDR2 SYGVKD. CDR3 region: CAISAALVYGYTF. The CDR3 region has the DNA TGTGCCATCAGTGCTGCATTAGTCTATGGCTACACCTTC.

Points on this clonotype: One junction end does not reproduce the germline sequence, and a read error may be involved. The J gene is TRBJ1-3, the V gene TRBV9; D gene ambiguous. The CDR3 is made up of 14 amino acids. The germline CDR1 and CDR2 sequences are SGDLS and YYNGEE. CDR3 nucleotide sequence: TGTGTCAGCAGCGTCACAGATTCTGGAAACACCATATATTTT. This sequence encodes CVSSVTDSGNTIYF. The full variable domain, with the rest looked up from reference TRBV9 and TRBJ1-3, is DSGVTQTPKHLITATGQRVTLRCSPRSGDLSVYWYQQSLDQGLQFLIQYYNGEERAKGNILERFSAQQFPDLHSELNLSSLELGDSALYFCVSSVTDSGNTIYFGEGSWLTVV.

This clonotype has at least ten counts. The rearrangement uses TRBV7-9 and TRBJ2-7; D is perhaps TRBD1 (6 bases). V lost 5 bases to trimming and J lost 3 bases, with 11 bases between them. The CDR3 contains 13 residues. Germline CDR1 and CDR2: SEHNR and FQNEAQ (reference sequence). The CDR3 loop reads CASSPPRGYEQYF. For the CDR3, the DNA is TGTGCCAGCAGCCCTCCCAGGGGCTACGAGCAGTACTTC.

This chain uses TRBV4-2 with TRBJ2-7; D may match TRBD1 or TRBD2 (5 bases each). The germline V gene encodes CDR1 LGHNA and CDR2 YNFKEQ. The CDR3 is 18 amino acids. V dropped 2 bases and J dropped 1 base, with 21 bases sitting between them. The CDR3 protein is CASSQRYGTERKSYEQYF. DNA for the CDR3: TGTGCCAGCAGCCAAAGGTACGGGACCGAAAGAAAATCCTACGAGCAGTACTTC.

Worth noting for this clonotype: A single base separates this from a much larger clone, so it may be a read error. The gene calls are TRBV3-1 and TRBJ2-7, with TRBD1 matching over 7 bases. Germline V gene data show CDR1 as LGHDT and CDR2 as YNNKEL (reference sequence). The V and J ends lost 4 bases and 2 bases, in that order; junction bases with no gene match: 5. There are 14 residues in the CDR3. The DNA of the CDR3 is TGTGCCAGCAGCCGAGGGGACAGAGCCTACGAGCAGTACTTC. Protein: CASSRGDRAYEQYF.

Many counts were recorded for this clonotype. The chain carries TRBV20-1 and TRBJ2-5, with 7 bases lining up with TRBD2. Germline CDR1 DFQATT, CDR2 SNEGSKA (reference sequence). Trimming at V came to 7 bases and at J to 2 bases, leaving 7 bases not matched to a gene. The CDR3 is made up of 13 amino acids. CDR3 amino acids: CSDLPGLQETQYF. The CDR3, as DNA: TGCAGTGACCTACCGGGACTACAAGAGACCCAGTACTTC.

This sequence joins TRBV24-1 and TRBJ1-6; maybe TRBD1 (5 bases). V was clipped by 9 bases and J by 9 bases, with 20 bases between them. Germline V gene data show CDR1 as KGHDR and CDR2 as SFDVKD. The CDR3 runs to 15 residues. This chain's CDR3 is CATPVDSGLGSPLHF. The CDR3 DNA sequence: TGTGCCACCCCCGTCGACAGTGGATTAGGTTCACCCCTCCACTTT.

In its sample, this clonotype was seen many times. The rearrangement joins TRBV12-3 or TRBV12-4 to TRBJ2-2; 8 bases fit TRBD2. The V gene end was trimmed by 4 bases and the J gene end by 5 bases; junction bases not matched to a gene: 9. The CDR3 extends over 16 amino acids. This chain's CDR3 is CASSYQREIGTGELFF. The CDR3 DNA follows: TGTGCCAGCAGTTATCAGCGGGAGATTGGAACCGGGGAGCTGTTTTTT.

In this sample, this clonotype turned up many times. This rearrangement joins TRBV7-3 to TRBJ2-5; possibly TRBD2 for D (6 bases). Trimming took 6 bases from V and 3 from J, leaving 14 bases between them. This CDR3 comprises 14 residues. Germline V gene sequence: CDR1 SGHTA, CDR2 FQGTGA. Written as DNA, the CDR3 is TGTGCCAGCAGGAGGCAGGGAGGCGAAGAGACCCAGTACTTC. Its translation is CASRRQGGEETQYF. The full variable domain, with the rest looked up from reference TRBV7-3 and TRBJ2-5, is GAGVSQTPSNKVTEKGKYVELRCDPISGHTALYWYRQSLGQGPEFLIYFQGTGAADDSGLPNDRFFAVRPEGSVSTLKIQRTERGDSAVYLCASRRQGGEETQYFGPGTRLLVL.

The chain is built from TRBV24-1 and TRBJ1-2; no firm D call. Trimming stripped 7 bases from V and 4 bases from J, with 12 bases between. From germline, CDR1 is KGHDR and CDR2 SFDVKD. This CDR3 region has 13 residues. CDR3 amino acids: CATRPRGSYGYTF. Here the CDR3 DNA reads TGTGCCACCAGGCCCAGAGGATCCTATGGCTACACCTTC.

The gene calls are TRBV7-9 and TRBJ1-5; D call uncertain. The V end was cut by 6 bases, the J end by 6 bases, with 21 bases between. CDR1 is SEHNR, CDR2 FQNEAQ, per germline (reference sequence). The CDR3 spans 16 residues. This CDR3 is CASRAGNTSSGQPQHF. The CDR3 region has the DNA TGTGCCAGCAGGGCTGGAAACACCTCGTCGGGTCAGCCCCAGCATTTT. The whole variable domain, filled in from reference TRBV7-9 and TRBJ1-5, reads DTGVSQNPRHKITKRGQNVTFRCDPISEHNRLYWYRQTLGQGPEFLTYFQNEAQLEKSRLLSDRFSAERPKGSFSTLEIQRTEQGDSAMYLCASRAGNTSSGQPQHFGDGTRLSIL.

This chain links TRBV6-5 with TRBJ1-4; TRBD1 is a possible D gene (5 bases). CDR1 is MNHEY, CDR2 SVGAGI, per germline. The CDR3 contains 17 residues. Trimming removed 6 bases at V and 0 bases at J, with 17 bases between. The CDR3 DNA is TGTGCCAGCAGACCCGCCCGATGGGGGGCAACTAATGAAAAACTGTTTTTT. Its protein product is CASRPARWGATNEKLFF.

J is TRBJ2-1 and V is TRBV10-3; D is perhaps TRBD1 (7 bases). This CDR3 has 15 residues. CDR1 is ENHRY and CDR2 is SYGVKD in the germline V gene. V lost 4 bases and J lost 0, with 10 bases in between. The CDR3 coding sequence is TGTGCCATCAGTGCAGGGGGGAGCTCCTACAATGAGCAGTTCTTC. Its translation: CAISAGGSSYNEQFF.